This TCR beta chain is from a study of breast tumors, draining lymph nodes, adjacent tissues. Study results and caveats: Tumor TCR diversity was below lymph nodes but above nontumor tissue. Luminal-like breast cancer showed significantly higher tumor–nontumor repertoire similarity than basal-like. Tumor T cell lymph node origin was a supported hypothesis, not proven.

Breast cancer patients provided tissue from their axillary draining lymph nodes. The V gene's germline CDR1 is MNHNY and CDR2 SVGAGI (reference sequence). This CDR3 contains 17 residues. V trimming: 8 bases; J trimming: 4 bases; junction bases outside the gene matches: 15. A single record per CDR3 protein comes from TCRdb applying MiXCR to the multiplex PCR reads. Of roughly 110,000 distinct CDR3 sequences detected, more than 30% appear once; the ten largest clones hold under 6.5%. This clonotype was seen at least ten times. Its antigen is unknown. The V and J genes are TRBV6-6 and TRBJ2-5, with 11 bases identical to TRBD2. This receptor was taken from a female donor with breast cancer. Some clones in this sample may be carry-over from other donors' samples. Material: axillary lymph node tissue. CDR3 residues: CASGLTSGAVAGETQYF. Here the CDR3 DNA reads TGTGCCAGCGGCCTGACTAGCGGGGCTGTCGCGGGAGAGACCCAGTACTTC.